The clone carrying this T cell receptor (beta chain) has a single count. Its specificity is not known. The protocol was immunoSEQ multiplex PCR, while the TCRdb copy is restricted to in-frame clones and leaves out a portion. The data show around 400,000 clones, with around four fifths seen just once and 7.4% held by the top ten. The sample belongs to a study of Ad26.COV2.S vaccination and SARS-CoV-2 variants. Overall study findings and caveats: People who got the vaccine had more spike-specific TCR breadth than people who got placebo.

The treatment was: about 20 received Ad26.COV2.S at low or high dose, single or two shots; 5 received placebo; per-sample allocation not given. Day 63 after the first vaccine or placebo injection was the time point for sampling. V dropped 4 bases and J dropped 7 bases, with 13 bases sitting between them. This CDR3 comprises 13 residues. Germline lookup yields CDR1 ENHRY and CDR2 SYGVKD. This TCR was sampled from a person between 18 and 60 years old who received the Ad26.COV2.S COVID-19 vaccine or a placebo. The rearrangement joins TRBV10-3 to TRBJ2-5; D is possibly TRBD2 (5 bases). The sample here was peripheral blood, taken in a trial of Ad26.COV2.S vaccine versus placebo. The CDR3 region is CAISVDPSGTQYF. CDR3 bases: TGTGCCATCAGTGTGGACCCAAGCGGGACCCAGTACTTC.